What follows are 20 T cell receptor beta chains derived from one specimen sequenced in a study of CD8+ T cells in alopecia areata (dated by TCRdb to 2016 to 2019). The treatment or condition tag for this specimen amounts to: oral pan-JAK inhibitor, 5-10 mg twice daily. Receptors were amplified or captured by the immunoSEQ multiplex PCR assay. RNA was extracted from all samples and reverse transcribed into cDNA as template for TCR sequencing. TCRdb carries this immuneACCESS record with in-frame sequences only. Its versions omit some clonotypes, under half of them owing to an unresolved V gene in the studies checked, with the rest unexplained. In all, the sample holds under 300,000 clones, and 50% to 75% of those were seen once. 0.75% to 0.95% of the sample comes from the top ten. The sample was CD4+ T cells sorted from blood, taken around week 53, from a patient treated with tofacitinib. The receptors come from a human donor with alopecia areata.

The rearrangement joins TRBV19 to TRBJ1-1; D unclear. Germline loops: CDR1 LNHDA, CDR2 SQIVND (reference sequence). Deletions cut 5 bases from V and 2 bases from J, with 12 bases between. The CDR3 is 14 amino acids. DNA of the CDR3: TGTGCCAGTAGTCTTGGACGGATTAACACTGAAGCTTTCTTT. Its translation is CASSLGRINTEAFF.

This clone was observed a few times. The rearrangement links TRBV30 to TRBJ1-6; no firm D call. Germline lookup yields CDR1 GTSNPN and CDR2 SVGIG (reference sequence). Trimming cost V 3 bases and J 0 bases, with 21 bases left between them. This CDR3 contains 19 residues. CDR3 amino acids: CAWSPFAGALSSYNSPLHF. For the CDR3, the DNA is TGTGCCTGGAGCCCTTTTGCGGGTGCTCTTAGCTCCTATAATTCACCCCTCCACTTT.

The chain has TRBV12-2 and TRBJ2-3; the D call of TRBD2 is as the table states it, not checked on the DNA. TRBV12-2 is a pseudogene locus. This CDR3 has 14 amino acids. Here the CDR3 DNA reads TGTGCAAGTCGCTTAGTTCTTAGCACAGATACGCAGTATTTT. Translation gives CASRLVLSTDTQYF.

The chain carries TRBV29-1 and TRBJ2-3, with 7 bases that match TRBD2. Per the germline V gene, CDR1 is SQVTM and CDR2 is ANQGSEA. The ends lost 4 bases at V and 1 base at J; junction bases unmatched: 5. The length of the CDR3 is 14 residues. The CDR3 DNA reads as TGCAGCGTTGCTGACGCGGGGGGCACAGATACGCAGTATTTT. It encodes CSVADAGGTDTQYF.

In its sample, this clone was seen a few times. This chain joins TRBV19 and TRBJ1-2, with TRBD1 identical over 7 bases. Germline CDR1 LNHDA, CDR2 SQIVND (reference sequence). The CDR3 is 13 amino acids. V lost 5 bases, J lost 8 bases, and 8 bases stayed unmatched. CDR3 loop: CASSFRDRVGYTF. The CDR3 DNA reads TGTGCCAGTAGTTTCCGGGACAGAGTAGGCTACACCTTC.

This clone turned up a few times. CDR3: CSVSVTWGMNTGELFF. CDR3 DNA sequence: TGCAGCGTCAGCGTTACGTGGGGTATGAACACCGGGGAGCTGTTTTTT. V usage is TRBV29-1 and J usage is TRBJ2-2; D ambiguous. V was pared by 6 bases and J by 1 base, with 18 bases between. Germline V CDR1 and CDR2: SQVTM, ANQGSEA. The CDR3 runs to 16 residues.

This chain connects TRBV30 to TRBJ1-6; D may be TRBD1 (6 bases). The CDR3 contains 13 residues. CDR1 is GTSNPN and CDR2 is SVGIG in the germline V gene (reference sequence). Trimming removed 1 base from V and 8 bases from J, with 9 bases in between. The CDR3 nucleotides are TGTGCCTGGAGTGGGGGGGCTTATTCACCCCTCCACTTT. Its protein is CAWSGGAYSPLHF.

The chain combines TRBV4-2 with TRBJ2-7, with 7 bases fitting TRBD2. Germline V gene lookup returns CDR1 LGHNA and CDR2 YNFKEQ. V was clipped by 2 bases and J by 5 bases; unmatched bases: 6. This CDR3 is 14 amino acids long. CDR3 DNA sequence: TGTGCCAGCAGCCAAAAACTAGCGCCGAACGAGCAGTACTTC. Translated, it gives CASSQKLAPNEQYF.

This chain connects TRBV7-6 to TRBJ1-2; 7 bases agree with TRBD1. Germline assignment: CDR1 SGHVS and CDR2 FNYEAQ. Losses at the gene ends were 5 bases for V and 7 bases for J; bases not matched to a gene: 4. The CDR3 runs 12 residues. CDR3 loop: CASSADRVGYTF. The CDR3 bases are TGTGCCAGCAGCGCTGACAGGGTTGGCTACACCTTC.

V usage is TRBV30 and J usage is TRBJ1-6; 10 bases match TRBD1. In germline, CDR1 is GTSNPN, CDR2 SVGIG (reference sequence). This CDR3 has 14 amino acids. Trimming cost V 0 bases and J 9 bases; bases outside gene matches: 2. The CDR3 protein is CAWSVGTGASPLHF. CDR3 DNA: TGTGCCTGGAGTGTCGGGACAGGGGCTTCACCCCTCCACTTT.

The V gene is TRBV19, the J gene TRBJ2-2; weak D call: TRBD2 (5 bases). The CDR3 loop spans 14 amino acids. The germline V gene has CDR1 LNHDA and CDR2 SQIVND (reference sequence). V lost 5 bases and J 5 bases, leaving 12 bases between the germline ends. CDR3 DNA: TGTGCCAGTAGTCCCACCGGGGTAACCGGGGAGCTGTTTTTT. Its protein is CASSPTGVTGELFF.

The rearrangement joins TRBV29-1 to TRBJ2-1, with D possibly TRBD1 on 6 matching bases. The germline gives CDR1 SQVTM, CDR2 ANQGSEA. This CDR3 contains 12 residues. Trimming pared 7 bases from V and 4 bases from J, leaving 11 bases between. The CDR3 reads CSGQASYNEQFF. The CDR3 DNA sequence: TGCAGCGGACAGGCTTCTTACAATGAGCAGTTCTTC.

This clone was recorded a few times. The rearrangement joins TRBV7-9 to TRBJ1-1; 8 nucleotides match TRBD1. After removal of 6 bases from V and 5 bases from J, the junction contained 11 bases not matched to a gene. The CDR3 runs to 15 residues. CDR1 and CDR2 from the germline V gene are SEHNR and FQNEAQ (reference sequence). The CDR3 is CASRPGQGGKTEAFF. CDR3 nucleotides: TGTGCCAGCAGACCTGGACAGGGTGGGAAGACTGAAGCTTTCTTT. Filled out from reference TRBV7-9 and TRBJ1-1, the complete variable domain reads DTGVSQNPRHKITKRGQNVTFRCDPISEHNRLYWYRQTLGQGPEFLTYFQNEAQLEKSRLLSDRFSAERPKGSFSTLEIQRTEQGDSAMYLCASRPGQGGKTEAFFGQGTRLTVV.

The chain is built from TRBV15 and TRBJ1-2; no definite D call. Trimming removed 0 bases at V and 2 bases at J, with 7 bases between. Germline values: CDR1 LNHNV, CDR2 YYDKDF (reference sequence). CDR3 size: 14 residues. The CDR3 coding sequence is TGTGCCACCAGCAGAGAGAGGACGAACTATGGCTACACCTTC. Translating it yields CATSRERTNYGYTF.

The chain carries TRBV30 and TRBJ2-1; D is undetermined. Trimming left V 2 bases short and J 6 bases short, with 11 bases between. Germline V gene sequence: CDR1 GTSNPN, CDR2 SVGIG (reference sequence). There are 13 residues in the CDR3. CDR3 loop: CAWSSTLGNEQFF. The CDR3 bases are TGTGCCTGGAGTTCGACTCTGGGCAATGAGCAGTTCTTC.

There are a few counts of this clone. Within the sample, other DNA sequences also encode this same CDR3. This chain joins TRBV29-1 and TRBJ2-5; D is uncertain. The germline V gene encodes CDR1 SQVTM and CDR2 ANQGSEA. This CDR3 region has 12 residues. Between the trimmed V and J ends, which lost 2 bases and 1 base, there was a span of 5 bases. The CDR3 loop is CSVESGQETQYF. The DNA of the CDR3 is TGCAGCGTTGAAAGTGGCCAAGAGACCCAGTACTTC. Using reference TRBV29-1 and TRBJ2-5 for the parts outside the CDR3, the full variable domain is SAVISQKPSRDICQRGTSLTIQCQVDSQVTMMFWYRQQPGQSLTLIATANQGSEATYESGFVIDKFPISRPNLTFSTLTVSNMSPEDSSIYLCSVESGQETQYFGPGTRLLVL.

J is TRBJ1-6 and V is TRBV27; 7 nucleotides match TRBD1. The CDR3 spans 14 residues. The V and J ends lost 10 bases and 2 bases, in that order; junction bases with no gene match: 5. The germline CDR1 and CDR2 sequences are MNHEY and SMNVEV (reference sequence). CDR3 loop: CATRGFTYNSPLHF. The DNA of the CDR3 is TGTGCCACCAGGGGGTTCACCTATAATTCACCCCTCCACTTT.

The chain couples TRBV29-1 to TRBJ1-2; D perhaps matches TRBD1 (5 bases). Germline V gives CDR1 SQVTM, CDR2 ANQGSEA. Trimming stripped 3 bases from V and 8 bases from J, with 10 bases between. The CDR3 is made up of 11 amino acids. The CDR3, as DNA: TGCAGCGTTGACAGGGATCGGGGCTACACCTTC. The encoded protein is CSVDRDRGYTF.

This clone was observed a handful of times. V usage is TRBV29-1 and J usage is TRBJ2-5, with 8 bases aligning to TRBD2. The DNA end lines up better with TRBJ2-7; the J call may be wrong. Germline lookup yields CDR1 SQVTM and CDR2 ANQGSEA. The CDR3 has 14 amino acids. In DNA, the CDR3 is TGCAGCGTTGATGGGCTAGCGGGTACCTACGAGCAGTACTTC. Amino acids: CSVDGLAGTYEQYF.

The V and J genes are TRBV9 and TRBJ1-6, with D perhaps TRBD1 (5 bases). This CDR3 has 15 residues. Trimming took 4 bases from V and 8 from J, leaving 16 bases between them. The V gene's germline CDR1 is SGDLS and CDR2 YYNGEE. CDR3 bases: TGTGCCAGCAGCCTTAGAGGGCAGGGCGATTCACCCCTCCACTTT. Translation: CASSLRGQGDSPLHF.